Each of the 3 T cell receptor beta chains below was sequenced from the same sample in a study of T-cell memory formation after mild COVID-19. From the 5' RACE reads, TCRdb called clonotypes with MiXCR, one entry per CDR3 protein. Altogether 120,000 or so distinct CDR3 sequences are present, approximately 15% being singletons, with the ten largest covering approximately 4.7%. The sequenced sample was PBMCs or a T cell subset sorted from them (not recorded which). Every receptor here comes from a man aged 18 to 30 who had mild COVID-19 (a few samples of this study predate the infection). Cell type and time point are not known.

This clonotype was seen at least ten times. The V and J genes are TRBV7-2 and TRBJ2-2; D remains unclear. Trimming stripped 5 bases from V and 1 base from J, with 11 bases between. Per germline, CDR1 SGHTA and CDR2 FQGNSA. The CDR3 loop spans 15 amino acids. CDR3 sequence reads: CASSQSGRNTGELFF. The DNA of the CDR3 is TGTGCCAGCAGCCAATCGGGCAGGAACACCGGGGAGCTGTTTTTT.

The CDR3 coding sequence is TGTGCCAGCAGCCAAGGAAGCGAAATAGGGGCTCGGGAGCAGTTCTTC. Translation gives CASSQGSEIGAREQFF. The chain couples TRBV3-1 to TRBJ2-1; a possible D gene is TRBD1 (5 bases). V dropped 1 base and J dropped 10 bases, with 20 bases sitting between them. CDR3 length: 16 amino acids. CDR1 and CDR2 from the germline V gene are LGHDT and YNNKEL (reference sequence).

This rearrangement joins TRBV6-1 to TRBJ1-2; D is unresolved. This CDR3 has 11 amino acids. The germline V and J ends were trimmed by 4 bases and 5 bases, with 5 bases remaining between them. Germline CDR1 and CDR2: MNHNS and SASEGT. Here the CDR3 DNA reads TGTGCCAGCAGTGGGAGGTATGGCTACACCTTC. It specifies CASSGRYGYTF.